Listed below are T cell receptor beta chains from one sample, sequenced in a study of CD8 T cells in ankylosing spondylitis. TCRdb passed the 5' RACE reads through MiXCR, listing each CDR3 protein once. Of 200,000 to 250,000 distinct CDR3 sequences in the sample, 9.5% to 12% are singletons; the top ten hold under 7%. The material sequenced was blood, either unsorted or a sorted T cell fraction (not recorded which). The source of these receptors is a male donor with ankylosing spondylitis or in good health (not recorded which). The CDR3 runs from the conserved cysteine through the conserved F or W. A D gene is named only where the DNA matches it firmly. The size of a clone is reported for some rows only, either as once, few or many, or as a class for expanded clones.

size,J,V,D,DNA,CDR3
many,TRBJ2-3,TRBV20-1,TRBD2,TGCAGTGCTAGAGGACTAGCGGGGACCTACGATACGCAGTATTTT,CSARGLAGTYDTQYF
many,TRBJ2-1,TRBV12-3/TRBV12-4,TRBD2,TGTGCCAGCAGTTCCCCGGGGGGTGAGCAGTTCTTC,CASSSPGGEQFF
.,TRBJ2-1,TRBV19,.,TGTGCCAGTAGTATAGGGGGAGGGGGGTCCTACAATGAGCAGTTCTTC,CASSIGGGGSYNEQFF
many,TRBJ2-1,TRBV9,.,TGTGCCAGCAGCTTCCGGGACTCCAACTACAATGAGCAGTTCTTC,CASSFRDSNYNEQFF
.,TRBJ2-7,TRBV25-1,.,TGTTCGGCCGGGAACATCCACGAGCAGTACTTC,CSAGNIHEQYF
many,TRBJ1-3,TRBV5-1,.,TGCGCCAGCAGCCCACAAGCTAGCTCTGGAAACACCATATATTTT,CASSPQASSGNTIYF
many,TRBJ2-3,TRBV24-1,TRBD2,TGTGCCACCAGTCAAGGGGGGCTAGCGGGGGAGGCGTGGCAGTATTTT,CATSQGGLAGEAWQYF
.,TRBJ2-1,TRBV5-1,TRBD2,TGCGCCAGCAGCTTGGTTCCGCTAGCGGCCTCCTACAATGAGCAGTTCTTC,CASSLVPLAASYNEQFF
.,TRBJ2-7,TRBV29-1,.,TGCAGCGTTGTAGGCAACTACGAGCAGTACTTC,CSVVGNYEQYF
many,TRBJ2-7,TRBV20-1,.,TGCAGTGCTAGTCGCGACAGCCACGAGCAGTACTTC,CSASRDSHEQYF
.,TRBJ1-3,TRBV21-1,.,TGTGCCACCGCCGGGAGACAGGGGCGAAACACCATATATTTT,CATAGRQGRNTIYF
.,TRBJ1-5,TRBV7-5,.,.,CISVSEAYRRPPGNQPQHF
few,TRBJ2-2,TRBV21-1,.,TGTGCCAGCAGCAAAAAAACAGACAACACCGGGGAGCTGTTTTTT,CASSKKTDNTGELFF
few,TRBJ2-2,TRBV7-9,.,TGTGCCAGCACCTACACCGGGGAGCTGTTTTTT,CASTYTGELFF
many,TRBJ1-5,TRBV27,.,TGTGCCAGTCGGGGGAGTACTAGCAATCAGCCCCAGCATTTT,CASRGSTSNQPQHF
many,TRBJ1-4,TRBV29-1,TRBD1,TGCAGCGCTACTGCAGGGGGGGCTAATGAAAAACTGTTTTTT,CSATAGGANEKLFF